This T cell receptor beta chain was recorded in a study of blood T cell repertoires in COVID-19. A word on this clone: This sample includes further DNA sequences coding for the same CDR3.

Trimming removed 6 bases at V and 0 bases at J, with 6 bases between. CDR3 size: 13 residues. CDR1 MNHEY and CDR2 SVGAGI come from the germline V gene. Recruited during active infection, patients (from Seattle) were subsequently followed longitudinally. The repertoire was sequenced with immunoSEQ multiplex PCR; TCRdb's copy has only in-frame clones and lacks some. This sample has over 450,000 clones, with about 91% found just once. The sample taken for sequencing was peripheral blood. This receptor was obtained from a man between 18 and 29 years old with COVID-19, enrolled during active disease. The V gene is TRBV6-5, the J gene TRBJ2-1; D is undetermined. The CDR3 DNA follows: TGTGCCAGCAGACTGAGCTCCTACAATGAGCAGTTCTTC. Amino acids: CASRLSSYNEQFF.